Many counts were recorded for the clone carrying this T cell receptor beta chain. The data stem from a study of T-cell memory formation after mild COVID-19. Using its own MiXCR run on the 5' RACE reads, TCRdb lists one record per CDR3 protein. In the table there are some 450,000 distinct CDR3 sequences, 15% to 20% of which are singletons. CDR3 length: 14 amino acids. Per the germline V gene, CDR1 is MRHNA and CDR2 is SNTAGT. V gave up 8 bases and J gave up 5 bases; unmatched junction bases: 8. The receptor's source is a man between 18 and 29 years old who had mild COVID-19 (a few samples of this study predate the infection). Cell type and time point are not known. The rearrangement joins TRBV6-4 to TRBJ2-2; 7 bases align to TRBD2. Sequencing used PBMCs or a T cell subset sorted from them (not recorded which). CDR3 sequence (DNA): TGTGCCAGCTCGAGGCAGGGAGGGACCGGGGAGCTGTTTTTT. Protein sequence: CASSRQGGTGELFF.